Listed below are T cell receptor beta chains from one sample, sequenced in a study of vaccination and CD4 T cells after COVID-19. TCRdb reanalysed the PCR reads using MiXCR and keeps one entry per CDR3 protein. The table shows some 13,000 distinct CDR3 sequences, with 61% occurring only once. For these TCRs, the target antigens are not known. Source material: CD4+ T cells from blood, cultured in vitro. Receptors were obtained from a human donor who had recovered from COVID-19. Both conserved end residues are part of each CDR3. Fields, in order: V gene, CDR3 protein.

V gene: TRBV20-1; CDR3 protein: CSGRGGQGLTGELFF
V gene: TRBV6-5; CDR3 protein: CASSWGYTF
V gene: TRBV6-2/TRBV6-3; CDR3 protein: CASSFPGYIQYF
V gene: TRBV10-1; CDR3 protein: CASSESSWETQYF
V gene: TRBV7-3; CDR3 protein: CASSLGGAASGYTF
V gene: TRBV24-1; CDR3 protein: CATGGTWLGANVLTF
V gene: TRBV7-6; CDR3 protein: CASSWADNSPLHF
V gene: TRBV7-9; CDR3 protein: CASSLRAGGTLNEQFF
V gene: TRBV5-1; CDR3 protein: CASSLGGDQPQHF
V gene: TRBV12-3/TRBV12-4; CDR3 protein: CASSYRAGHNEQFF
V gene: TRBV20-1; CDR3 protein: CSARKGQVNTEAFF
V gene: TRBV6-2/TRBV6-3; CDR3 protein: CASSDLRQGETQYF
V gene: TRBV20-1; CDR3 protein: CSARWRYSNQPQHF
V gene: TRBV20-1; CDR3 protein: CSAREILGGWGAFF
V gene: TRBV10-1; CDR3 protein: CASNRDRGRYSYGYTF
V gene: TRBV7-3; CDR3 protein: CASSLTTGETQYF
V gene: TRBV7-3; CDR3 protein: CASSLTMGHEQFF
V gene: TRBV7-9; CDR3 protein: CASSTRTGHYEQYF
V gene: TRBV7-8; CDR3 protein: CASSPTTGVYNEQFF
V gene: TRBV4-1; CDR3 protein: CASSPSGRGETQYF
V gene: TRBV27; CDR3 protein: CASSLGGFYGYTF
V gene: TRBV7-2; CDR3 protein: CASSLVGTGGANSPLHF
V gene: TRBV5-8; CDR3 protein: CASSFRAGGYTF
V gene: TRBV20-1; CDR3 protein: CSAPQGGDNQPQHF
V gene: TRBV20-1; CDR3 protein: CSASIWRSYNEQFF
V gene: TRBV20-1; CDR3 protein: CSARGVGPGQPQHF
V gene: TRBV10-3; CDR3 protein: CASSSPGSGEEKLFF
V gene: TRBV9; CDR3 protein: CASSVGFRAYNEQFF
V gene: TRBV5-1; CDR3 protein: CASSWGQGGNTIYF
V gene: TRBV18; CDR3 protein: CASSPTGGQGAGAFF
V gene: TRBV20-1; CDR3 protein: CSARDLREGYEQYF
V gene: TRBV28; CDR3 protein: CASRERNNEQFF
V gene: TRBV27; CDR3 protein: CASSLVGTASYEQYF
V gene: TRBV19; CDR3 protein: CASSIGGQVSSYGYTF
V gene: TRBV20-1; CDR3 protein: CSARDGPGQGALSGYTF
V gene: TRBV19; CDR3 protein: CASSIGTHYSGNTIYF
V gene: TRBV5-1; CDR3 protein: CASSPGQGAGETQYF
V gene: TRBV7-2; CDR3 protein: CASSLVGYGYTF
V gene: TRBV2; CDR3 protein: CASSNGQGADTIYF
V gene: TRBV6-1; CDR3 protein: CASLPLGSAQPQHF
V gene: TRBV10-1; CDR3 protein: CASNTGDGEAFF
V gene: TRBV6-1; CDR3 protein: CAISQGAGSNQPQHF
V gene: TRBV19; CDR3 protein: CASSIQGAYGYTF
V gene: TRBV19; CDR3 protein: CASKAEGPEQYF
V gene: TRBV19; CDR3 protein: CASSLGTGHTEAFF
V gene: TRBV20-1; CDR3 protein: CSASREGSYGYTF
V gene: TRBV20-1; CDR3 protein: CSALPWENTEAFF
V gene: TRBV7-3; CDR3 protein: CASSRDQGEPQHF
V gene: TRBV12-3/TRBV12-4; CDR3 protein: CASRWDSYFIEGNQPQHF
V gene: TRBV6-5; CDR3 protein: CASSYIGQGREVSGNTIYF
V gene: TRBV20-1; CDR3 protein: CSASRTAQPQHF
V gene: TRBV27; CDR3 protein: CASSATVQNAYGNTIYF